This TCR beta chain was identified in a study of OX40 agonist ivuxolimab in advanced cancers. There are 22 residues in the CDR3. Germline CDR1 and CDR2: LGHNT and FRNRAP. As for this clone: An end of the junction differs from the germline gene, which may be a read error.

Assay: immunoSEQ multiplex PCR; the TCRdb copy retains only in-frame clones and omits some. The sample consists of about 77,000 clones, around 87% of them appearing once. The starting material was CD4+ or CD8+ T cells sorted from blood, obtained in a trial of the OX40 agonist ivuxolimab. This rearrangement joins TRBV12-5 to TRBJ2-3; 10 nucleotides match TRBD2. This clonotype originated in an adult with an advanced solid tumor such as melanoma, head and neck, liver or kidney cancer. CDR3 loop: CANGLVQRSGPGLAFDTDTQYF. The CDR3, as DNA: TGTGCTAATGGTTTGGTACAACGGAGTGGTCCGGGACTAGCGTTTGACACAGATACGCAGTATTTT.